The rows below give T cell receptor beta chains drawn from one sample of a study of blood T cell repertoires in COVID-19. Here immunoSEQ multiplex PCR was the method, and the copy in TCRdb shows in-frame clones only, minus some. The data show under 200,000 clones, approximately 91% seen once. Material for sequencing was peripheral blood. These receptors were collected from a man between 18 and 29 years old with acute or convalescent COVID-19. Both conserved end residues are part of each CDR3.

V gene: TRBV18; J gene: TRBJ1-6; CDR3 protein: CASSPTGVQNSPLHF
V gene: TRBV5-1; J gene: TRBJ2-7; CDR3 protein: CASSLAEGLGEQYF
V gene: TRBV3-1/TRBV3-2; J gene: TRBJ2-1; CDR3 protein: CASSQAGGAEQFF
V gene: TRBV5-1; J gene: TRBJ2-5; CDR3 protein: CASSLASGGETQYF
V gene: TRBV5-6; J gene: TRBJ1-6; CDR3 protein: CASSFPTGSGNSPLHF
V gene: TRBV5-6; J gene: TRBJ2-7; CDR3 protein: CASSLWEGLLAYEQYF
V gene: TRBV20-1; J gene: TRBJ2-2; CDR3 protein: CSASSGSTGTGELFF
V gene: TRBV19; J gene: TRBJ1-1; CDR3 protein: CASSIVGRVNTEAFF
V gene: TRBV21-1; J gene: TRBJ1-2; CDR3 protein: CASSKELEGSFYGYTF
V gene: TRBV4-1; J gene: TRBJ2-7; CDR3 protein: CASSQVLAGGTYEQYF
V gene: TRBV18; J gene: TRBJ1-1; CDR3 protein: CASSYHGGAGVTEAFF
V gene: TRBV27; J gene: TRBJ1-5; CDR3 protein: CASTSAGGNQPQHF
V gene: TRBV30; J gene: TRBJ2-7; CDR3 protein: CAWSPGTGEAEQYF
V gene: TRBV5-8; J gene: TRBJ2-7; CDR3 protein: CASSSDRGYEQYF
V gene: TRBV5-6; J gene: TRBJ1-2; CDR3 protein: CASSRGAGGSLANYGYTF
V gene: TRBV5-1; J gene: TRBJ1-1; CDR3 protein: CASSVGVNTEAFF
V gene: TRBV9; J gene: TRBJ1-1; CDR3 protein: CASSVGQGALDTEAFF
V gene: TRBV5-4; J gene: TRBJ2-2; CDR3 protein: CASSSGLTMNTGELFF
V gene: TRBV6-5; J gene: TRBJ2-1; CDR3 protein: CASSYRVQSGTEQFF
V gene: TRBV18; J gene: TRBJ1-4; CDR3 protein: CASSPDSNEKLFF
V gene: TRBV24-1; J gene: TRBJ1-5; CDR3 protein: CASAGGSNQPQHF
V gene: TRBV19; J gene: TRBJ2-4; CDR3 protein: CASSIRYSPGIVAKNIQYF
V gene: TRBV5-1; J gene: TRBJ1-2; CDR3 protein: CASSPDGTNYGYTF
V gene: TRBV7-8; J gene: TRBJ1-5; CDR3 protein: CASSLGAAFFEEGNQPQHF
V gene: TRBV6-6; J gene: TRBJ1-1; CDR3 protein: CASSPRGIFTNTEAFF
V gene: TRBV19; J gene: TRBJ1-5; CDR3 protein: CASSIRTGSDNQPQHF
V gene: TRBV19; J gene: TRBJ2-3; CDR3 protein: CASSRGLFYPDTQYF
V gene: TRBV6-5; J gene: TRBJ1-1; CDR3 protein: CASSYSTVRNTEAFF
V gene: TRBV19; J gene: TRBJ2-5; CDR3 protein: CASSIDRGDSQYF
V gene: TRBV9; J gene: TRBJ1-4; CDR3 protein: CASSVTVLNEKLFF
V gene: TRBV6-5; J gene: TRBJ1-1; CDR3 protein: CASSSPTAMNTEAFF
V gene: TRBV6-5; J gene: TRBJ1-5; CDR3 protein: CASEMGTYQPQHF
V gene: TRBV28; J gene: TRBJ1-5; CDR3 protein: CASSPREQPQHF
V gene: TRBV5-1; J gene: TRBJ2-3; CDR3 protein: CASRISGTSTDTQYF
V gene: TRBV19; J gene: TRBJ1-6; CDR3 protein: CASSSSGLWDSPLHF